This paragraph reports one T cell receptor (beta chain). Its target is not known. The data were taken from a study of monozygotic twins with inflammatory bowel disease. Notes on the study in general: Healthy co-twins showed greater TCRbeta diversity (inverse Simpson) than IBD patients. Compared with healthy twins, IBD patients shared fewer clonotypes with others, especially with disease activity.

CDR1 DFQATT and CDR2 SNEGSKA come from the germline V gene (reference sequence). The CDR3 consists of 12 residues. The authors used roughly 3.5 ug of total RNA per TCR library. The template switching step added UMIs that contained a 6-nucleotide sample barcode. TCRdb reprocessed the 5' RACE reads and stores each CDR3 protein as one record, lacking DNA. Its table lists a few hundred thousand distinct CDR3 sequences. This chain uses TRBV20-1 with TRBJ2-7; the TCRdb D gene call, TRBD1, has no DNA to confirm it. The receptor's source is a human donor with ulcerative colitis or Crohn's disease, or a healthy co-twin of an affected twin (not recorded which). The sample taken for sequencing was blood. CDR3 in amino acids: CSAWDRSYEQYF.